Detailed here is one T cell receptor (beta chain). The antigen is unknown. Individually, cDNA molecules had unique molecular identifiers attached to them. Using its own MiXCR run on the 5' RACE reads, TCRdb lists one record per CDR3 protein. The table records 80,000 or so distinct CDR3 sequences, 11% of them present only once. The data were obtained in a study of early T cells in non-severe SARS-CoV-2 infection. Findings and limits, study-wide: Anti-spike CD8 responses were favored in VDJdb matching, and private and CD4 specificities were missed.

Germline CDR1 is LNHDA and CDR2 is SQIVND (reference sequence). V lost 9 bases to trimming and J lost 7 bases, with 19 bases between them. This CDR3 is built from 14 residues. The starting material was whole blood, obtained at baseline. The receptor was isolated from an adult who was a healthcare worker with PCR-confirmed SARS-CoV-2 infection or an uninfected control (not recorded which). The chain is built from TRBV19 and TRBJ1-5; D may be TRBD1 (5 bases). CDR3 DNA: TGTGCCAGCTCGGACACCGGAGGGGAGCAGCCCCAGCATTTT. It codes for CASSDTGGEQPQHF.